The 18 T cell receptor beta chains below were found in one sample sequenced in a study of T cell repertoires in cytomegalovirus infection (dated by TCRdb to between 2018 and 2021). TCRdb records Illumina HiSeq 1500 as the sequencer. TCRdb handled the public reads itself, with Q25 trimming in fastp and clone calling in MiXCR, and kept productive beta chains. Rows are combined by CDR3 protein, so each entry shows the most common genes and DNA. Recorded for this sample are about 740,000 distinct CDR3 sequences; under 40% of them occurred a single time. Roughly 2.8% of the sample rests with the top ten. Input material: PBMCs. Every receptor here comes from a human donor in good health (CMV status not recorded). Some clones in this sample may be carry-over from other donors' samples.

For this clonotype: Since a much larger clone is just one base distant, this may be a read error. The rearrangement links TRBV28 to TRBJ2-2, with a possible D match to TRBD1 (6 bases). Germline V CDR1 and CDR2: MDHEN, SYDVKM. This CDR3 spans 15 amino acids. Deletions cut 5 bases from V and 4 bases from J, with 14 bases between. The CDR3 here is CASSVHTGSTGELFF. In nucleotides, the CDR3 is TGTGCCAGCAGTGTACACACAGGGAGCACCGGGGAGCTGTTTTTT.

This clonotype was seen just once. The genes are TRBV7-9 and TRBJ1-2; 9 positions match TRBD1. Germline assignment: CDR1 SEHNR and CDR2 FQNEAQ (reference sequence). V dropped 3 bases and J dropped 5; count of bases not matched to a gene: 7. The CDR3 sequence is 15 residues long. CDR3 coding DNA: TGTGCCAGCAGCTTGGGGACAGGGCGCCCTTATGGCTACACCTTC. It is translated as CASSLGTGRPYGYTF.

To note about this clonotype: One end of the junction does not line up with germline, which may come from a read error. CDR3 coding DNA: TGCGCCAGCAGCCCAGGGGGGCGCGTCACCGGGGAGCTGGTTTTT. Its protein is CASSPGGRVTGELVF. The chain links TRBV4-1 to TRBJ2-2; D is perhaps TRBD1 (7 bases). CDR3 length: 15 residues. Per the germline V gene, CDR1 is MGHRA and CDR2 is YSYEKL.

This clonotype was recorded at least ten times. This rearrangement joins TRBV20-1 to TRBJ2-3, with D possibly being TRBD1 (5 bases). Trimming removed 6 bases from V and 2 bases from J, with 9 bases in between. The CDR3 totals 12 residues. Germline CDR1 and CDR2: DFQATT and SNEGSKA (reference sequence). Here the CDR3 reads CSAGHLTDTQYF. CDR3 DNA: TGCAGTGCCGGACACCTCACAGATACGCAGTATTTT.

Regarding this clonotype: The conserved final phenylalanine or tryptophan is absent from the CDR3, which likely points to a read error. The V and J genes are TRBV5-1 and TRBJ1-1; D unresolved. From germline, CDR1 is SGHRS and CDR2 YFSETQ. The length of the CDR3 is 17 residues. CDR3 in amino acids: CASSLGRHSSVNTEAFC. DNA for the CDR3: TGCGCCAGCAGCTTGGGACGGCATTCTAGTGTGAACACGGAAGCTTTCTGT.

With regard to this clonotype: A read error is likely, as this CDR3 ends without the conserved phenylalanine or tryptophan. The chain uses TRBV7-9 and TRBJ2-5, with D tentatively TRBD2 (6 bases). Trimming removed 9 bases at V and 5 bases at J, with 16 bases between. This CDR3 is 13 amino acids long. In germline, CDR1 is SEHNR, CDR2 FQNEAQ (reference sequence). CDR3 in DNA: TGTGCCAGGCGCTTAGCGGAGTGGGAGACCCAGTACTGC. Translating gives CARRLAEWETQYC.

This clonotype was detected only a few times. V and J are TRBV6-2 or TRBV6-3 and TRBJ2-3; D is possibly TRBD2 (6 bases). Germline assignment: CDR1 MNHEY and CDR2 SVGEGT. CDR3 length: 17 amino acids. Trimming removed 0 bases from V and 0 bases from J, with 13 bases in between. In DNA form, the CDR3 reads TGTGCCAGCAGTTACTCGCCCGCTAGCGAGAGCACAGATACGCAGTATTTT. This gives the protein CASSYSPASESTDTQYF.

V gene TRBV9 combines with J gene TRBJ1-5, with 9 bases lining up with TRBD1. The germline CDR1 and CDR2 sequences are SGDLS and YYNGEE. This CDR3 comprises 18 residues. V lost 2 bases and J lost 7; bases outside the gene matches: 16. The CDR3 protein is CASSVKTRTGVKGQPQHF. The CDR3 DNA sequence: TGTGCCAGCAGCGTTAAAACAAGGACAGGGGTAAAAGGGCAGCCCCAGCATTTT.

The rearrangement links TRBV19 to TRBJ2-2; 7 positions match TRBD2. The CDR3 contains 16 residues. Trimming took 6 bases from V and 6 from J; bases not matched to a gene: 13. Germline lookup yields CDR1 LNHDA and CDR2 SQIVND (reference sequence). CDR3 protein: CASRSLGTAGAGELFF. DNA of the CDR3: TGTGCCAGTAGAAGCTTGGGGACTGCGGGGGCCGGGGAGCTGTTTTTT.

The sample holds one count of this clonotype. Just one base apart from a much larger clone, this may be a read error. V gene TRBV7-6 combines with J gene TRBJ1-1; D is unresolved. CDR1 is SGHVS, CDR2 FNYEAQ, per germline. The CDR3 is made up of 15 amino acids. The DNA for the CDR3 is TGTGCCAGCAGTCTGTGGGCACAGTCGAACACTGAAGCTTTATTT. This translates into CASSLWAQSNTEALF.

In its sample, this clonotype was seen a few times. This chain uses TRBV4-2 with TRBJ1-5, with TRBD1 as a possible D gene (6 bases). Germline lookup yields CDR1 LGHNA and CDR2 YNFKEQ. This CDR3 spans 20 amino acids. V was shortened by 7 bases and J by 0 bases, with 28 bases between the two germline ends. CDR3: CASTPPLRGTDTASNQPQHF. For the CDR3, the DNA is TGTGCCAGCACGCCACCCCTCAGGGGTACAGATACCGCTAGCAATCAGCCCCAGCATTTT.

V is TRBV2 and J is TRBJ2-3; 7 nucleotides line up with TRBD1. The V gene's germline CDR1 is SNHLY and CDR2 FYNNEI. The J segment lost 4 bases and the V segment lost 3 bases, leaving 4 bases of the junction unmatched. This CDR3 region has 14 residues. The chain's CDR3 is CASSDQGTADTQYF. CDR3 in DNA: TGTGCCAGCAGTGATCAAGGGACAGCAGATACGCAGTATTTT. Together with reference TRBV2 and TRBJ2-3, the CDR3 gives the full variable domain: EPEVTQTPSHQVTQMGQEVILRCVPISNHLYFYWYRQILGQKVEFLVSFYNNEISEKSEIFDDQFSVERPDGSNFTLKIRSTKLEDSAMYFCASSDQGTADTQYFGPGTRLTVL.

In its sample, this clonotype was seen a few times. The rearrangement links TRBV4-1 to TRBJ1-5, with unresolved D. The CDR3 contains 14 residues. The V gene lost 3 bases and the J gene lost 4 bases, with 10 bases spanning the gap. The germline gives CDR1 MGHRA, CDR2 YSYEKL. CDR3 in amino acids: CASSHNGRNQPQHF. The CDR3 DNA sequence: TGCGCCAGCAGCCATAACGGACGGAATCAGCCCCAGCATTTT.

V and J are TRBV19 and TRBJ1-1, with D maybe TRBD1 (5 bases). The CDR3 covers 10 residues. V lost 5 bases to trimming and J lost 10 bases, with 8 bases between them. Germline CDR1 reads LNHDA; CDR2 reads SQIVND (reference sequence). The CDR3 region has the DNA TGTGCCAGTAGTCAGGGTGCAGCTTTCTTT. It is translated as CASSQGAAFF.

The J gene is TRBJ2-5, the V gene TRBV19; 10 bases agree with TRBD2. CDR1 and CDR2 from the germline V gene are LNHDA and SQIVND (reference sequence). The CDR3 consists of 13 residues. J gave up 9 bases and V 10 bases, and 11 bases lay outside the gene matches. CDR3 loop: CAIQIGTSAPQYF. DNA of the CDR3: TGTGCCATCCAGATCGGGACTAGCGCCCCCCAGTACTTC. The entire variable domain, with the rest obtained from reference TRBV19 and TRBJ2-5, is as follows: DGGITQSPKYLFRKEGQNVTLSCEQNLNHDAMYWYRQDPGQGLRLIYYSQIVNDFQKGDIAEGYSVSREKKESFPLTVTSAQKNPTAFYLCAIQIGTSAPQYFGPGTRLLVL.

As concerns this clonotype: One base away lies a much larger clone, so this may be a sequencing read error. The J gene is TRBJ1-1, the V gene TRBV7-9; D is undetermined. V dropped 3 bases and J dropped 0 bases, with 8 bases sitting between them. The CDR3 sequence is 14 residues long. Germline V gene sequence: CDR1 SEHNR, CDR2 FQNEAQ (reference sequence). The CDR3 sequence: CASSLGSMNTEAFF. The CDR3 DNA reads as TGTGCCAGCAGCTTGGGCAGCATGAACACTGAAGCTTTCTTT.

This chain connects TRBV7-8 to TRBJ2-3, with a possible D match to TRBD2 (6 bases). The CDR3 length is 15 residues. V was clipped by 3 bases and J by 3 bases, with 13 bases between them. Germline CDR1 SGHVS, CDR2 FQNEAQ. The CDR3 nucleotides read TGTGCCAGCAGCTTGGAGGGGAAGAGGACAGATACGCAGTATTTT. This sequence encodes CASSLEGKRTDTQYF.

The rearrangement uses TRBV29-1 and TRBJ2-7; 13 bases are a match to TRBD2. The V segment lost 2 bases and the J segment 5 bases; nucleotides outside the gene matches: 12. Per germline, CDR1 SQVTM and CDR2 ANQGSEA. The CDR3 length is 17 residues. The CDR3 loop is CSVESWTSGRPVNEQYF. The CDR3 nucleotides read TGCAGCGTTGAAAGTTGGACTAGCGGGAGACCGGTGAACGAGCAGTACTTC.